The clone carrying this T cell receptor beta chain has only a few counts. Its target is unknown. The sample originates from a study of beta chain features in type 1 diabetes. The CDR3 covers 15 residues. The V gene's germline CDR1 is MNHNS and CDR2 SASEGT. The V and J ends lost 0 bases and 6 bases respectively, with 12 bases between them. Expressed TCRB transcripts were sequenced because the entire RNA isolate underwent reverse transcription. Measured with immunoSEQ multiplex PCR; TCRdb has only the in-frame clones, and not every one. This sample has 300,000 or so clones; roughly 8.8% occur once, and the top ten carry more than 0.8%. The study, taken as a whole, reports: Among patients with Type 1 diabetes, TCRB CDR3s were moderately but significantly shorter in every one of the four CD4+ subsets.

The receptor was isolated from a man aged 25 to 40 with type 1 diabetes. The chain couples TRBV6-1 to TRBJ2-1; maybe TRBD2 (6 bases). Sequencing input: central memory CD4+ T cells from blood. The CDR3 protein is CASSEAGGIGNEQFF. As DNA, the CDR3 is TGTGCCAGCAGTGAAGCGGGGGGTATTGGCAATGAGCAGTTCTTC.